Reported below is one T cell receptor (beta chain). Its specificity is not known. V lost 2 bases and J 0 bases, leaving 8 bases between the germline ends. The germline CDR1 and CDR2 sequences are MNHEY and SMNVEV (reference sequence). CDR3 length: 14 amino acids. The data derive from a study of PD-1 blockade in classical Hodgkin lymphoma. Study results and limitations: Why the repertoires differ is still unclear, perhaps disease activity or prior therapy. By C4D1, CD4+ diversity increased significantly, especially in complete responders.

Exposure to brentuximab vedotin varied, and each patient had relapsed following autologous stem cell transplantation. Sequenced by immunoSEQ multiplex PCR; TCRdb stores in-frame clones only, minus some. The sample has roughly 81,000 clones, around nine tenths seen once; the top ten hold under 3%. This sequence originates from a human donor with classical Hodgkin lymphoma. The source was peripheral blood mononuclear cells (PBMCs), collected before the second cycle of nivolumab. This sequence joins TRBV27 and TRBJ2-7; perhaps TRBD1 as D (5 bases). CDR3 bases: TGTGCCAGCAGTTTAACTGGGGCCTCCTACGAGCAGTACTTC. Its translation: CASSLTGASYEQYF.